The table lists the clone carrying this T cell receptor (beta chain) with a count of one. Its antigen is unidentified. The data are from a study of T cell responses to AZD1222 COVID-19 vaccine. Findings of the study overall: In a largely white British group with more females than males, clonal diversity was possibly underestimated. Among those given AZD1222, only five to seven were seropositive at baseline.

Sequenced by immunoSEQ multiplex PCR; TCRdb stores in-frame clones only, minus some. The sample has over 100,000 clones; roughly 84% are singletons. The sample here was peripheral blood, taken on day 0 of AZD1222 vaccination. The TCR was taken from an adult in good health.

DNA of the CDR3: TGTGCCAGCAGCTTAGCCGGGACATCGGACGCCTACAATGAGCAGTTCTTC. Translation gives CASSLAGTSDAYNEQFF. The chain joins TRBV7-9 to TRBJ2-1; perhaps TRBD1 as D (6 bases). V lost 0 bases to trimming and J lost 2 bases, with 14 bases between them. Germline loops: CDR1 SEHNR, CDR2 FQNEAQ (reference sequence). CDR3 length: 17 amino acids.